Sequencing of this T cell receptor beta chain was carried out in a study of human T cells and chemical hapten exposure. For the study at large: Throughout a study of 20 to 30 weeks, patients underwent weekly scalp administration of diphenylcyclopropenone doses. Overall study results and limits: The number of TCRs over 1 in 1000 frequency stayed unchanged after DPC. Expanded TCRs formed significantly more large CDR3 similarity clusters than controls.

This clonotype was observed a few times. What it recognizes is unknown. V lost 6 bases, J lost 6 bases, and 5 bases stayed unmatched. This CDR3 spans 14 amino acids. In germline, CDR1 is MNHEY, CDR2 SMNVEV (reference sequence). The time point is: patch test 1, 2 weeks after DPC sensitization. The sample's treatment: therapeutic diphenylcyclopropenone sensitization with weekly scalp DPC. Total RNA came from unfractionated whole blood. TCRdb used MiXCR to reprocess the RACE reads, holding one entry per CDR3 protein. The sample has under 120,000 distinct CDR3 sequences, roughly 11% seen once. This clonotype was obtained from a woman between 40 and 55 years old with alopecia areata. Some clones in this sample may be carry-over from other donors' samples. The sample was whole blood, taken in connection with sensitization to the hapten diphenylcyclopropenone (DPC). The chain links TRBV27 to TRBJ1-6; 7 bases are a match to TRBD1. In DNA form, the CDR3 reads TGTGCCAGCAGCCTAAGGGACAGTAATTCACCCCTCCACTTT. Amino acids: CASSLRDSNSPLHF.